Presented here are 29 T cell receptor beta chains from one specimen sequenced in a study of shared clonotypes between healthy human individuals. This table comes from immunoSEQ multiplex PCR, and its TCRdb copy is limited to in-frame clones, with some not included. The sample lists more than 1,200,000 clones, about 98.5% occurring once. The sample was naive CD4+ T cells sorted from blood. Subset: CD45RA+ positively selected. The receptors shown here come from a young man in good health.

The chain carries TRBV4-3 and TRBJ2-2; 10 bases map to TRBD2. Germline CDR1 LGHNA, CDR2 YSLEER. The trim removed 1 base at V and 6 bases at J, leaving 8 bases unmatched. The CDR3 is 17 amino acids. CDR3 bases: TGCGCCAGCAGCCAAGGTTCGCTAGCGGGAGTCCCCGGGGAGCTGTTTTTT. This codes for CASSQGSLAGVPGELFF.

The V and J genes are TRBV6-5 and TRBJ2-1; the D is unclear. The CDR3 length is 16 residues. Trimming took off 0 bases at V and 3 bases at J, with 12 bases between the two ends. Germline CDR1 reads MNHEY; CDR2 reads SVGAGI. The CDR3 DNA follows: TGTGCCAGCAGTTACTCAGCTAGACTCCACTACAATGAGCAGTTCTTC. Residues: CASSYSARLHYNEQFF.

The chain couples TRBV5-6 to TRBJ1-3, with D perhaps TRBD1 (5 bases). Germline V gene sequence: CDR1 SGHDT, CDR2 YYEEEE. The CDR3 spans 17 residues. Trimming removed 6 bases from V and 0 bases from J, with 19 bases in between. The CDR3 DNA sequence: TGTGCCAGCACCCGGGGGATGGCAGGGAGCTCTGGAAACACCATATATTTT. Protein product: CASTRGMAGSSGNTIYF. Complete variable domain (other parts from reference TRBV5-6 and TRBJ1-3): DAGVTQSPTHLIKTRGQQVTLRCSPKSGHDTVSWYQQALGQGPQFIFQYYEEEERQRGNFPDRFSGHQFPNYSSELNVNALLLGDSALYLCASTRGMAGSSGNTIYFGEGSWLTVV.

The CDR3 region is CASSPFGRGESYEQYF. The CDR3 DNA reads as TGCGCCAGCAGCCCGTTCGGCAGGGGCGAATCCTACGAGCAGTACTTC. The chain couples TRBV5-1 to TRBJ2-7; a weak D match, TRBD1 (6 bases). This CDR3 region has 16 residues. Trimming removed 4 bases at V and 1 base at J, with 18 bases between. In germline, CDR1 is SGHRS, CDR2 YFSETQ.

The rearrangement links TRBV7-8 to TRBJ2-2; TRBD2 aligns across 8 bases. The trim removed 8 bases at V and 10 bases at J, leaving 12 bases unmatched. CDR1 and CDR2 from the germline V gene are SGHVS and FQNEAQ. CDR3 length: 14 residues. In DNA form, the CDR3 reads TGTGCCAGCCACCCCAAGCGGGGGAGGGCGGAGCTGTTTTTT. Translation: CASHPKRGRAELFF.

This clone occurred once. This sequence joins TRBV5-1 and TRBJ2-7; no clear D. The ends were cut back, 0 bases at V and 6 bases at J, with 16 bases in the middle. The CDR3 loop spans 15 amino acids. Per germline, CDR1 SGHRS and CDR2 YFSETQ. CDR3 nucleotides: TGCGCCAGCAGCTTGGAAAGCGCAGACCAAGGCGAGCAGTACTTC. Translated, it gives CASSLESADQGEQYF.

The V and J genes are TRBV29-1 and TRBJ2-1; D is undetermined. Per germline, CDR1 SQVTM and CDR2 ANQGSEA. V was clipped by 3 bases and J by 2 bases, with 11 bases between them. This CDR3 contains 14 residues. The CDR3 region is CSVELGRPYNEQFF. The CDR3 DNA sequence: TGCAGCGTTGAGTTGGGTAGACCCTACAATGAGCAGTTCTTC.

The CDR3 sequence is CASSKVRPRWGETQYF. CDR3 coding DNA: TGTGCCAGCAGCAAAGTCCGGCCACGGTGGGGAGAGACCCAGTACTTC. The chain recombines TRBV21-1 with TRBJ2-5. TRBV21-1 is labeled a pseudogene. The CDR3 totals 16 residues.

The DNA for the CDR3 is TGTGCCAGCAGCCCCGTAACCCTCGGGACACCGGATTTCCGCCCTCACACCTTC. This codes for CASSPVTLGTPDFRPHTF. The genes are TRBV14 and TRBJ1-2; perhaps TRBD1 as D (6 bases). This CDR3 comprises 18 residues. V was pared by 4 bases and J by 12 bases, with 33 bases between. The germline gives CDR1 SGHDN, CDR2 FVKESK.

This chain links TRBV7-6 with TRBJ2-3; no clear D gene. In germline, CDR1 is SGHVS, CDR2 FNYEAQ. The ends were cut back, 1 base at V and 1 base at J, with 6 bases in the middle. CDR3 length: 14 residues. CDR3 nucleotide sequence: TGTGCCAGCAGCTTAGTAGTCGGCACAGATACGCAGTATTTT. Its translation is CASSLVVGTDTQYF.

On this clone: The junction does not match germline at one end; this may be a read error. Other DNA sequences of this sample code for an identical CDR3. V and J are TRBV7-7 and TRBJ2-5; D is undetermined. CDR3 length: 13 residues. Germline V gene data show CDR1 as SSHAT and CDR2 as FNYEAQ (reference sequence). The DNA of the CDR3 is TGTGCTAGCAGCAAAACTGGACGTGAGACCCAGTACTTC. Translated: CASSKTGRETQYF.

Written as DNA, the CDR3 is TGCGCCAGCAGCACCGGAGAGTACAATGAGCAGTTCTTC. Translating it yields CASSTGEYNEQFF. The chain joins TRBV5-1 to TRBJ2-1; no definite D call. V was cut by 4 bases and J by 4 bases, with 9 bases left in between. Germline values: CDR1 SGHRS, CDR2 YFSETQ. This CDR3 region has 13 residues.

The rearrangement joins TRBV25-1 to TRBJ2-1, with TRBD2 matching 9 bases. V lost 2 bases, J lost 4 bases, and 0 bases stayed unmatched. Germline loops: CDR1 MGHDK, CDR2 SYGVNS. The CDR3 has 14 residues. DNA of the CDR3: TGTGCCAGCAGTGAAGCGGGAGGGTACAATGAGCAGTTCTTC. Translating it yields CASSEAGGYNEQFF.

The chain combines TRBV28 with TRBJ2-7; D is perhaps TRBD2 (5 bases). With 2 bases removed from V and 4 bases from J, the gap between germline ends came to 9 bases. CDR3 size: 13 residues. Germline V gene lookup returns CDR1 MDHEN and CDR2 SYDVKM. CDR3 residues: CASSLARGYEQYF. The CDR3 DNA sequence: TGTGCCAGCAGTTTAGCACGGGGTTACGAGCAGTACTTC.

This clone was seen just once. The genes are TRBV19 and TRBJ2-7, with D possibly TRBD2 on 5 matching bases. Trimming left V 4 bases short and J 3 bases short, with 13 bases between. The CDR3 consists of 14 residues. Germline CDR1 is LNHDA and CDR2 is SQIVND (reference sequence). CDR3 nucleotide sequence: TGTGCCAGTAGTACCACCCTGGCGGGCTACGAGCAGTACTTC. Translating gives CASSTTLAGYEQYF. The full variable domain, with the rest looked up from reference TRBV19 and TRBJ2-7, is DGGITQSPKYLFRKEGQNVTLSCEQNLNHDAMYWYRQDPGQGLRLIYYSQIVNDFQKGDIAEGYSVSREKKESFPLTVTSAQKNPTAFYLCASSTTLAGYEQYFGPGTRLTVT.

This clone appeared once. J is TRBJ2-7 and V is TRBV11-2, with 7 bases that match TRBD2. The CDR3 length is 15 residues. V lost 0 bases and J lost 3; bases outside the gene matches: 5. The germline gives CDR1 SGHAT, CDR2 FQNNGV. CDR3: CASSLERDYHYEQYF. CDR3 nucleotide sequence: TGTGCCAGCAGCTTAGAGCGGGACTACCACTACGAGCAGTACTTC.

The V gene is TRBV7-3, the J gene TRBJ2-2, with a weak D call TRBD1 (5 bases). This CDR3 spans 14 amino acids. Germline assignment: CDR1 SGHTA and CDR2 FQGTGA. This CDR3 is CASAAGRNTGELFF. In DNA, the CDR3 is TGTGCTTCCGCCGCAGGGCGGAACACCGGGGAGCTGTTTTTT. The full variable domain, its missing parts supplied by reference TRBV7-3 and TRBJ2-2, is GAGVSQTPSNKVTEKGKYVELRCDPISGHTALYWYRQSLGQGPEFLIYFQGTGAADDSGLPNDRFFAVRPEGSVSTLKIQRTERGDSAVYLCASAAGRNTGELFFGEGSRLTVL.

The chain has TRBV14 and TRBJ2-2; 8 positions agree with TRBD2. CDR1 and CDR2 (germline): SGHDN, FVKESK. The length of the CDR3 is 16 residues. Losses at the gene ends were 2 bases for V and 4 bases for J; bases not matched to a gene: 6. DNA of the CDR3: TGTGCCAGCAGCCAATTAGCGGGACGGGGCACCGGGGAGCTGTTTTTT. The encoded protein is CASSQLAGRGTGELFF.

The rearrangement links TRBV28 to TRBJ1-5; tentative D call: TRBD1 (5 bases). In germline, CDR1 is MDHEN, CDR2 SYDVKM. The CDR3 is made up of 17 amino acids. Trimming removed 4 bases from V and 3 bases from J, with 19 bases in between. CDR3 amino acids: CASSSWKWGGPNQPQHF. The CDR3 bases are TGTGCCAGCAGTTCATGGAAGTGGGGCGGGCCCAATCAGCCCCAGCATTTT.

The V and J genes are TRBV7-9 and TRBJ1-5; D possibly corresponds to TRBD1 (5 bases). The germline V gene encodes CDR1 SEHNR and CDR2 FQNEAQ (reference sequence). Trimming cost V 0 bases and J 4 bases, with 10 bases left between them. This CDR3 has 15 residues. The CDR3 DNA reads TGTGCCAGCAGCTTAGCCGGGACGGTGAATCAGCCCCAGCATTTT. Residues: CASSLAGTVNQPQHF.

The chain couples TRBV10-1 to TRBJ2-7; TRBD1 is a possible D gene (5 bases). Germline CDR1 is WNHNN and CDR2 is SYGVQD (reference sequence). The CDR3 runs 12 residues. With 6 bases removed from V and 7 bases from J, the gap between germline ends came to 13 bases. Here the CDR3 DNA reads TGCGCCAGCAGCGGGTCCCAGGGAGAGCAGTACTTC. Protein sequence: CASSGSQGEQYF.

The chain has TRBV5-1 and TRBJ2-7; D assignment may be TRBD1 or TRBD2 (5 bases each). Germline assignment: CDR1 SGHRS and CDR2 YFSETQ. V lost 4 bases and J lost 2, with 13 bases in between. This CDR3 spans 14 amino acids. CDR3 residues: CASSPGTVTYEQYF. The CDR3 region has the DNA TGCGCCAGCAGCCCCGGGACGGTTACCTACGAGCAGTACTTC.

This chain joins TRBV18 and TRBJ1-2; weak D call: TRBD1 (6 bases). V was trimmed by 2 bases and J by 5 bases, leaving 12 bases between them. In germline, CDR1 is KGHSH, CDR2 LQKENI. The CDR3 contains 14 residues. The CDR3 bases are TGTGCCAGCTCACCAGGGGGCCTCCTTTATGGCTACACCTTC. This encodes CASSPGGLLYGYTF.

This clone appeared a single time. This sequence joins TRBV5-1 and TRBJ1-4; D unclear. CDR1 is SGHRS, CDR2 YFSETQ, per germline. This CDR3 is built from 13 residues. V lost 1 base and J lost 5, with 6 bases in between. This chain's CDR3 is CASSLTRNEKLFF. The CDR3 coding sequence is TGCGCCAGCAGCTTGACTAGGAATGAAAAACTGTTTTTT.

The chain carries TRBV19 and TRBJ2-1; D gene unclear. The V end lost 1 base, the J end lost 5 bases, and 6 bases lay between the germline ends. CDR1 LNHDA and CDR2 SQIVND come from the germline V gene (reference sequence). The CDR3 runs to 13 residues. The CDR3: CASSIVRDNEQFF. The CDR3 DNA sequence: TGTGCCAGTAGTATAGTCCGGGACAATGAGCAGTTCTTC.

As DNA, the CDR3 is TGTGCCAGCAGTCCAAGTGACGACCCCTACAATGAGCAGTTCTTC. Its translation: CASSPSDDPYNEQFF. V gene TRBV28 combines with J gene TRBJ2-1; no clear D. This CDR3 is 15 amino acids long. Germline lookup yields CDR1 MDHEN and CDR2 SYDVKM. V lost 5 bases and J 2 bases, leaving 13 bases between the germline ends. Based on the CDR3 plus reference TRBV28 and TRBJ2-1, the full variable domain is DVKVTQSSRYLVKRTGEKVFLECVQDMDHENMFWYRQDPGLGLRLIYFSYDVKMKEKGDIPEGYSVSREKKERFSLILESASTNQTSMYLCASSPSDDPYNEQFFGPGTRLTVL.

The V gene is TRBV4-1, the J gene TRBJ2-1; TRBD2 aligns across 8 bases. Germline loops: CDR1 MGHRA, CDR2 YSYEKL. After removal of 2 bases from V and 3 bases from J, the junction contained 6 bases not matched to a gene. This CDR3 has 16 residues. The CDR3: CASSQHGTSDYNEQFF. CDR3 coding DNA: TGCGCCAGCAGCCAACACGGGACTAGTGACTACAATGAGCAGTTCTTC.

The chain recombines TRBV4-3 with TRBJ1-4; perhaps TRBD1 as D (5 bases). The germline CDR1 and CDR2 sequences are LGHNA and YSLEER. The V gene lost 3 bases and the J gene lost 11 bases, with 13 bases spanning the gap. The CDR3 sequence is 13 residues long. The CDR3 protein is CASSHLSEGKLFF. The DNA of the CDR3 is TGCGCCAGCAGCCACCTATCTGAGGGGAAACTGTTTTTT.

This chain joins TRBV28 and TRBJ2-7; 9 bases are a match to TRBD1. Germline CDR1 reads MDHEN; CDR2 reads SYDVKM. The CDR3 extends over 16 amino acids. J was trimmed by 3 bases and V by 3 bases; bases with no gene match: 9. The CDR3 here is CASSFLRTGANYEQYF. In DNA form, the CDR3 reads TGTGCCAGCAGTTTCCTCCGGACAGGGGCCAACTACGAGCAGTACTTC. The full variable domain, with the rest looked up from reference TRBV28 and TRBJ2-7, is DVKVTQSSRYLVKRTGEKVFLECVQDMDHENMFWYRQDPGLGLRLIYFSYDVKMKEKGDIPEGYSVSREKKERFSLILESASTNQTSMYLCASSFLRTGANYEQYFGPGTRLTVT.